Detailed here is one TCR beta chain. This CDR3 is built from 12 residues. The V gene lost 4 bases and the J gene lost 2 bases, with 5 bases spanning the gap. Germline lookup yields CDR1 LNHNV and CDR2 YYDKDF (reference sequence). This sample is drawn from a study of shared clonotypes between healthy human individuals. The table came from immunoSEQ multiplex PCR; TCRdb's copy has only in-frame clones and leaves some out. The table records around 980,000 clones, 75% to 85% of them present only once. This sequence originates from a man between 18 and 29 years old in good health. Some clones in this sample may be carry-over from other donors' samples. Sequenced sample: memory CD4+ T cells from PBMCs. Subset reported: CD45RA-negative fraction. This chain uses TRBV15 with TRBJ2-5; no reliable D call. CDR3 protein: CATSIGQETQYF. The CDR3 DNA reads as TGTGCCACCAGCATTGGTCAAGAGACCCAGTACTTC.